This T cell receptor beta chain was obtained from a study of blood T cell repertoires in COVID-19. Overall study context: Whether acute or convalescent, the COVID-19 samples came from the United States, Italy and Spain. T cells, B-cell-depleted T cells, or PBMCs supplied cDNA or gDNA.

The data were produced by immunoSEQ multiplex PCR, yet TCRdb's version contains in-frame clones alone and is incomplete. The sample lists around 200,000 clones; around 90% were seen once. This clone was recorded once. V was clipped by 5 bases and J by 4 bases; unmatched bases: 4. CDR1 and CDR2 from the germline V gene are LGHNT and FRNRAP. The CDR3 extends over 15 amino acids. Sequenced material: peripheral blood. The clonotype comes from a man in his forties with active or convalescent COVID-19. V and J are TRBV12-5 and TRBJ2-1; 11 bases agree with TRBD2. CDR3 loop: CASGVAGGFYNEQFF. CDR3 bases: TGTGCTAGTGGTGTAGCGGGGGGGTTTTACAATGAGCAGTTCTTC.